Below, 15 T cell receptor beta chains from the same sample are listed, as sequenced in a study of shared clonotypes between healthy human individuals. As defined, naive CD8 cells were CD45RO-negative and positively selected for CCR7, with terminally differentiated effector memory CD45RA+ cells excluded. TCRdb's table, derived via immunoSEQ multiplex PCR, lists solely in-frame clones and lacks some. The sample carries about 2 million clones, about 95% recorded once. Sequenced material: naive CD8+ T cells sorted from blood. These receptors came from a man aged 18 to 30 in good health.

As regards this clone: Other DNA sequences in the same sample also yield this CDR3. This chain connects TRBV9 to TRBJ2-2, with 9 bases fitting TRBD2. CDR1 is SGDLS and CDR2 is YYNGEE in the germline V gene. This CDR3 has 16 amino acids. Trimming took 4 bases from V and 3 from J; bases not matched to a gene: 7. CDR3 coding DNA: TGTGCCAGCAGCCCCGGGCTAGCGGGATACACCGGGGAGCTGTTTTTT. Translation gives CASSPGLAGYTGELFF. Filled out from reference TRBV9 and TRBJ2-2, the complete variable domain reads DSGVTQTPKHLITATGQRVTLRCSPRSGDLSVYWYQQSLDQGLQFLIQYYNGEERAKGNILERFSAQQFPDLHSELNLSSLELGDSALYFCASSPGLAGYTGELFFGEGSRLTVL.

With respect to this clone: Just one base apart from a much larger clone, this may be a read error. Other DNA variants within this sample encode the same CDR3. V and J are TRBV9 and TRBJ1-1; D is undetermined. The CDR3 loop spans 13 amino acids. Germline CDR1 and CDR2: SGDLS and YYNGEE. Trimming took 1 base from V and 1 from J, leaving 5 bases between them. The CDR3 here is CASSVYGNTEAFF. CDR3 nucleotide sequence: TGTGCCAGCAGCGTATACGGGAACACTGAAGCTTTCTTT.

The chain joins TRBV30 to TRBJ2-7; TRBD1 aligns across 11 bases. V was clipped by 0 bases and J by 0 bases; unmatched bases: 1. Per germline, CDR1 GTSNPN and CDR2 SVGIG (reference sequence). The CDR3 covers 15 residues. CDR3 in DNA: TGTGCCTGGAGTGTCGGACAGGGGGCCTCCTACGAGCAGTACTTC. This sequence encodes CAWSVGQGASYEQYF.

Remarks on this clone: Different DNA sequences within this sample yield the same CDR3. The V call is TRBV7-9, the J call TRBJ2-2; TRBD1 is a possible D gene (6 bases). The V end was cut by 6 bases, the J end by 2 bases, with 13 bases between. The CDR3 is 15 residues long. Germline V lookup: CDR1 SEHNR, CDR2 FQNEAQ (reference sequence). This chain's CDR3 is CASSLVGGNTGELFF. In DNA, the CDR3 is TGTGCCAGCAGTCTAGTAGGGGGAAACACCGGGGAGCTGTTTTTT. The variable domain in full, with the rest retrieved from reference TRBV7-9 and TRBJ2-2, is DTGVSQNPRHKITKRGQNVTFRCDPISEHNRLYWYRQTLGQGPEFLTYFQNEAQLEKSRLLSDRFSAERPKGSFSTLEIQRTEQGDSAMYLCASSLVGGNTGELFFGEGSRLTVL.

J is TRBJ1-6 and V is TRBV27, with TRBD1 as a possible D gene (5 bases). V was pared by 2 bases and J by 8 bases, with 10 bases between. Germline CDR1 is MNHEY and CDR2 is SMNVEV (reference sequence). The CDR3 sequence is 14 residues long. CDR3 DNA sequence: TGTGCCAGCAGTTTAGGACAAGTGTATTCACCCCTCCACTTT. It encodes CASSLGQVYSPLHF.

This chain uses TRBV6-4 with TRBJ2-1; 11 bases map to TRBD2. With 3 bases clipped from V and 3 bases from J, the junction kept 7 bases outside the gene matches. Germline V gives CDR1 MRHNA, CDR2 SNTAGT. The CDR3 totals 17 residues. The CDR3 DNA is TGTGCCAGCAGTGAGCGAGATACTAGCGGGGGCTACAATGAGCAGTTCTTC. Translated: CASSERDTSGGYNEQFF.

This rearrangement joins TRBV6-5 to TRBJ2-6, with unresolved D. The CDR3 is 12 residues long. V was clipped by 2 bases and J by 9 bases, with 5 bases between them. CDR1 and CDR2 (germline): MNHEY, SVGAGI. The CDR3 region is CASSYGDNVLTF. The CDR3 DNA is TGTGCCAGCAGTTACGGCGACAACGTCCTGACTTTC.

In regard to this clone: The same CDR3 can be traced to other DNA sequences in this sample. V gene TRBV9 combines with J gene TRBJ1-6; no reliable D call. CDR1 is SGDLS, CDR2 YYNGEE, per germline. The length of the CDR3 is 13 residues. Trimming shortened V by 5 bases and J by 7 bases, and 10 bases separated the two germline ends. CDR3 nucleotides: TGTGCCAGCAGGGGTACGGGGAATTCACCCCTCCACTTT. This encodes CASRGTGNSPLHF. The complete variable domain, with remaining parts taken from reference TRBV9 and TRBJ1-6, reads DSGVTQTPKHLITATGQRVTLRCSPRSGDLSVYWYQQSLDQGLQFLIQYYNGEERAKGNILERFSAQQFPDLHSELNLSSLELGDSALYFCASRGTGNSPLHFGNGTRLTVT.

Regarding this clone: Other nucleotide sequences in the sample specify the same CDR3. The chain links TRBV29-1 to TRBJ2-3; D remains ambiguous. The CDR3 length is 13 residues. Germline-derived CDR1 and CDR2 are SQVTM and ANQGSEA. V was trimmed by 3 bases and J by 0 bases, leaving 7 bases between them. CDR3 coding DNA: TGCAGCGTTGAGGGGTTAAGCACAGATACGCAGTATTTT. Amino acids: CSVEGLSTDTQYF.

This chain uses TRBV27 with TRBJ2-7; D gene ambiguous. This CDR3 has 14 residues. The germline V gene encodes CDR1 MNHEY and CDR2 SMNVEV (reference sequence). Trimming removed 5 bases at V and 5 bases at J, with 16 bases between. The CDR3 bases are TGTGCCAGCAGTCCCAGGTTAATCGGGCACGAGCAGTACTTC. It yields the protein CASSPRLIGHEQYF.

CDR3 protein: CASSLTVGSPLHF. DNA for the CDR3: TGTGCCAGCAGCTTGACGGTGGGTTCACCCCTCCACTTT. The J gene is TRBJ1-6, the V gene TRBV7-3; D call uncertain. The CDR3 totals 13 residues. V lost 3 bases, J lost 9 bases, and 9 bases lay in between. CDR1 SGHTA and CDR2 FQGTGA come from the germline V gene.

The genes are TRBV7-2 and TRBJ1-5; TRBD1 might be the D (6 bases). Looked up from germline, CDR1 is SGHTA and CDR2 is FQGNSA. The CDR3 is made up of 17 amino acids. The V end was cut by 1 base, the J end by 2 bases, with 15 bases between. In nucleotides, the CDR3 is TGTGCCAGCAGCTTAGTCATGCTGGGGGCGGGCAATCAGCCCCAGCATTTT. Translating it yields CASSLVMLGAGNQPQHF.

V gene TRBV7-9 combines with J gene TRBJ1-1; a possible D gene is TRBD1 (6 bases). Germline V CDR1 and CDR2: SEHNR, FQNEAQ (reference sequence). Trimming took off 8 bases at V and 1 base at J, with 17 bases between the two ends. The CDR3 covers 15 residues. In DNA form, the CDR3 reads TGTGCCAGCGAAAAATCGATACAGGGGAACACTGAAGCTTTCTTT. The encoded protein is CASEKSIQGNTEAFF.

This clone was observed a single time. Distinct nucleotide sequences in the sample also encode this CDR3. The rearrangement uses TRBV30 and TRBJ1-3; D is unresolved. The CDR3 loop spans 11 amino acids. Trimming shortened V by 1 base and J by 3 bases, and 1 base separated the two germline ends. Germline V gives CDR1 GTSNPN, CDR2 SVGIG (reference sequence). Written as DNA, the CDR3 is TGTGCCTGGAGTGGTGGAAACACCATATATTTT. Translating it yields CAWSGGNTIYF. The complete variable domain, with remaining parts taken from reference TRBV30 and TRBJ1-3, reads SQTIHQWPATLVQPVGSPLSLECTVEGTSNPNLYWYRQAAGRGLQLLFYSVGIGQISSEVPQNLSASRPQDRQFILSSKKLLLSDSGFYLCAWSGGNTIYFGEGSWLTVV.

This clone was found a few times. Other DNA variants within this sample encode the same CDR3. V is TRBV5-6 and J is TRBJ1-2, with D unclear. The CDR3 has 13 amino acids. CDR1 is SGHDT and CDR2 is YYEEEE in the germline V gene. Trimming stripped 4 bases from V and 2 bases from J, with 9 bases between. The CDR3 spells CASSPTGNYGYTF. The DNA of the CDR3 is TGTGCCAGCAGCCCGACGGGAAACTATGGCTACACCTTC.